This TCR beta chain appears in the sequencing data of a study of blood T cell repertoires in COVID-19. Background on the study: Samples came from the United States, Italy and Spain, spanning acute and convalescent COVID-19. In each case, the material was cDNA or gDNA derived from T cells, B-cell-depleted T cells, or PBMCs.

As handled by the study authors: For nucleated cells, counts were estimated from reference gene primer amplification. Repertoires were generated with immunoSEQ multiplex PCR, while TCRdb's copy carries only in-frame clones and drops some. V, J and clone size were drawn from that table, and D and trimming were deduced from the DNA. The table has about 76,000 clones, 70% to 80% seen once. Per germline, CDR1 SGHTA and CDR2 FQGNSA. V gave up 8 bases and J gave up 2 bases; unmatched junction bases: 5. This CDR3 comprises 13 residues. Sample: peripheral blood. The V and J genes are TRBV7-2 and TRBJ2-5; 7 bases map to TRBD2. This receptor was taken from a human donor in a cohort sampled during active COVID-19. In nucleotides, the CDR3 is TGTGCCAGCGGCGGGGGTCAACAAGAGACCCAGTACTTC. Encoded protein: CASGGGQQETQYF.